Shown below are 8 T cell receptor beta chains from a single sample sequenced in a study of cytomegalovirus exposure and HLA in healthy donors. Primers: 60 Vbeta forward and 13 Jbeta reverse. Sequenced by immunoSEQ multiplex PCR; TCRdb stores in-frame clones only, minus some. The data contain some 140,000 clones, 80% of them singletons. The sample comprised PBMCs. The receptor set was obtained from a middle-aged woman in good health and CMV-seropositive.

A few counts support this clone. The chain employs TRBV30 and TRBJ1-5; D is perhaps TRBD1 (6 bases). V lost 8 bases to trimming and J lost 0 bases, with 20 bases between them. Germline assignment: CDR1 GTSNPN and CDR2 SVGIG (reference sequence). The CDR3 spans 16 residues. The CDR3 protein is CAGQWGGAYSNQPQHF. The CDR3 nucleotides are TGTGCCGGACAATGGGGGGGGGCTTATAGCAATCAGCCCCAGCATTTT.

The CDR3 is CASSVTGGGGNNGYTF. CDR3 DNA sequence: TGTGCCAGCAGCGTAACCGGTGGGGGGGGGAATAATGGCTACACCTTC. The chain recombines TRBV9 with TRBJ1-2; D possibly corresponds to TRBD1 (5 bases). Between the trimmed V and J ends, which lost 1 base and 6 bases, there was a span of 19 bases. CDR1 and CDR2 from the germline V gene are SGDLS and YYNGEE. The CDR3 has 16 residues.

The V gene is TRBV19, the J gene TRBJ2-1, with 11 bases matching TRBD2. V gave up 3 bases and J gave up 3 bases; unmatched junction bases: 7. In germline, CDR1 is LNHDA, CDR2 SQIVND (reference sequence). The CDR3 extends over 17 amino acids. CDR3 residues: CASSIRLAGLSYNEQFF. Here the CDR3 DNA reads TGTGCCAGTAGTATCAGACTAGCGGGACTCAGCTACAATGAGCAGTTCTTC.

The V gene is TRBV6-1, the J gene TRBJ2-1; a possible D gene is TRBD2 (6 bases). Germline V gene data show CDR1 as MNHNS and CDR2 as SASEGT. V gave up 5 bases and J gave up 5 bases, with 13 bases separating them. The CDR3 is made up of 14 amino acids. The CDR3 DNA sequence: TGTGCCAGCAGTATTGAGGGACTCAACAATGAGCAGTTCTTC. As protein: CASSIEGLNNEQFF.

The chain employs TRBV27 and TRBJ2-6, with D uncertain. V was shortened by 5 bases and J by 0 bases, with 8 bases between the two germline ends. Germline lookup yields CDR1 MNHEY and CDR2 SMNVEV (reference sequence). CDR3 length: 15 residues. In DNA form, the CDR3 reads TGTGCCAGCAGTCGCGACATCTCTGGGGCCAACGTCCTGACTTTC. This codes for CASSRDISGANVLTF.

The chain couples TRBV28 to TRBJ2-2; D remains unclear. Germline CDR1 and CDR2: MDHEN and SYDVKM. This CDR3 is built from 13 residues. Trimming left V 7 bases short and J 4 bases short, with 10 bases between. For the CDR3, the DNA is TGTGCCAGCACCGTCCTCTCCACCGGGGAGCTGTTTTTT. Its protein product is CASTVLSTGELFF.

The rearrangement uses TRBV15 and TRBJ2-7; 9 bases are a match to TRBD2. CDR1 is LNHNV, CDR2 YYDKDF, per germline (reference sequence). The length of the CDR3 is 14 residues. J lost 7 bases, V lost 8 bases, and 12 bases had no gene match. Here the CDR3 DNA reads TGTGCCACCGGGAGGAGCGGGGGGAGCGGGGAGCAGTACTTC. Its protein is CATGRSGGSGEQYF.

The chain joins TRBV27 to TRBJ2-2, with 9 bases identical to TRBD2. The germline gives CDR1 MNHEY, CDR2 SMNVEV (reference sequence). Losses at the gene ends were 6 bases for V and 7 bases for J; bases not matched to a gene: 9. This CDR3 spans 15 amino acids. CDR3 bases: TGTGCCAGCAGCTTTGGCGGGAGGGCCGGCGGGGAGCTGTTTTTT. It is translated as CASSFGGRAGGELFF.